The 10 T cell receptor beta chains listed next were all sequenced from one sample in a study of cytomegalovirus exposure and HLA in healthy donors. This PCR relied on a set of 60 Vbeta primers and 13 Jbeta primers. Clones were read by immunoSEQ multiplex PCR, and TCRdb kept only the in-frame ones, dropping some. The table lists roughly 150,000 clones, about 88% of them singletons. Sequencing used PBMCs. The receptors here all came from a young man in good health and CMV-seropositive.

The chain joins TRBV18 to TRBJ1-6; TRBD1 is a possible D gene (6 bases). The length of the CDR3 is 14 residues. The germline gives CDR1 KGHSH, CDR2 LQKENI. V was clipped by 3 bases and J by 9 bases, with 12 bases between them. The CDR3, as DNA: TGTGCCAGCTCACCTGCGGGGGCTGGTTCACCCCTCCACTTT. It codes for CASSPAGAGSPLHF.

The CDR3 nucleotides read TGTGCCACCAGCAGATCTCCACTAGCGGGAGGCCTCGAGACCCAGTACTTC. Residues: CATSRSPLAGGLETQYF. The chain carries TRBV15 and TRBJ2-5; TRBD2 agrees at 12 bases. CDR3 length equals 17 residues. Germline CDR1 LNHNV, CDR2 YYDKDF (reference sequence). The V and J ends lost 2 bases and 5 bases, in that order; junction bases with no gene match: 9.

The chain employs TRBV4-3 and TRBJ1-1, with unresolved D. Trimming removed 0 bases at V and 5 bases at J, with 10 bases between. The CDR3 covers 14 residues. Germline CDR1 LGHNA, CDR2 YSLEER. This CDR3 reads CASSQERRATEAFF. Written as DNA, the CDR3 is TGCGCCAGCAGCCAAGAGAGGAGAGCGACTGAAGCTTTCTTT.

This clone was seen a few times. The chain is built from TRBV29-1 and TRBJ1-1; the D gene is possibly TRBD1 (5 bases). In germline, CDR1 is SQVTM, CDR2 ANQGSEA. Trimming removed 3 bases at V and 4 bases at J, with 9 bases between. There are 12 residues in the CDR3. The CDR3 reads CSVDSGGTEAFF. The CDR3 nucleotides read TGCAGCGTTGATTCCGGGGGCACTGAAGCTTTCTTT.

The chain recombines TRBV7-2 with TRBJ2-2; 8 bases match TRBD1. The CDR3 is 16 amino acids. Losses at the gene ends were 5 bases for V and 4 bases for J; bases not matched to a gene: 9. From germline, CDR1 is SGHTA and CDR2 FQGNSA. The CDR3 reads CASSTIRGQVTGELFF. DNA for the CDR3: TGTGCCAGCAGCACCATCAGGGGGCAGGTCACCGGGGAGCTGTTTTTT.

This chain connects TRBV19 to TRBJ2-2, with D possibly being TRBD1 (7 bases). CDR3 size: 19 residues. V was trimmed by 3 bases and J by 2 bases, leaving 22 bases between them. Germline CDR1 LNHDA, CDR2 SQIVND (reference sequence). The CDR3 spells CASSIGGTAHHPNTGELFF. In DNA form, the CDR3 reads TGTGCCAGTAGTATCGGCGGGACAGCTCACCATCCAAACACCGGGGAGCTGTTTTTT.

The rearrangement links TRBV9 to TRBJ1-3, with D uncertain. Germline CDR1 and CDR2: SGDLS and YYNGEE. Trimming cost V 3 bases and J 2 bases, with 12 bases left between them. There are 15 residues in the CDR3. CDR3 amino acids: CASSAQITTGNTIYF. The CDR3 nucleotides are TGTGCCAGCAGCGCACAGATTACCACTGGAAACACCATATATTTT. The variable domain in full, with the rest retrieved from reference TRBV9 and TRBJ1-3, is DSGVTQTPKHLITATGQRVTLRCSPRSGDLSVYWYQQSLDQGLQFLIQYYNGEERAKGNILERFSAQQFPDLHSELNLSSLELGDSALYFCASSAQITTGNTIYFGEGSWLTVV.

On this clone itself: Germline and junction disagree at one end, which may indicate a read error. The chain is built from TRBV7-9 and TRBJ2-3; TRBD1 matches at 9 bases. Germline V lookup: CDR1 SEHNR, CDR2 FQNEAQ (reference sequence). This CDR3 spans 16 amino acids. CDR3 nucleotide sequence: TGTTCCAGCAGCTTCGACAGGGGGACATTGACAGATACGCAGTATTTT. It codes for CSSSFDRGTLTDTQYF.

The chain is built from TRBV30 and TRBJ2-1; 7 nucleotides line up with TRBD2. Germline trimming cut 5 bases from V and 2 bases from J; bases unmatched to any gene: 3. The CDR3 has 13 amino acids. Germline-derived CDR1 and CDR2 are GTSNPN and SVGIG (reference sequence). CDR3 sequence: CAWAGGAYNEQFF. In DNA, the CDR3 is TGTGCCTGGGCTGGGGGGGCCTACAATGAGCAGTTCTTC.

The chain couples TRBV5-4 to TRBJ2-7; D may be TRBD1 (5 bases). Trimming shortened V by 2 bases and J by 7 bases, and 16 bases separated the two germline ends. The CDR3 totals 14 residues. Germline CDR1 and CDR2: SGHNT and YYREEE (reference sequence). CDR3 in DNA: TGTGCCAGCAGCTTCGATTTGACAGCAGTGGAGCAGTACTTC. It yields the protein CASSFDLTAVEQYF.